The rows below give T cell receptor beta chains drawn from one sample of a study of OX40 agonist ivuxolimab in advanced cancers. TCRdb keeps only in-frame clones here, not all; method: immunoSEQ multiplex PCR. The table shows approximately 66,000 clones, with over 75% occurring only once. Specimen: CD4+ or CD8+ T cells sorted from blood, collected in a trial of the OX40 agonist ivuxolimab. All receptors derive from an adult with an advanced solid tumor such as melanoma, head and neck, liver or kidney cancer. Both conserved end residues are part of each CDR3. A D gene is named only where the DNA matches it firmly. Clone size, where shown, is once, few, many, or a class for clones that have expanded.

clone_size,j_call,v_call,d_call,cdr3_nt,cdr3_aa
NA,TRBJ2-1,TRBV7-9,TRBD1,TGTGCCAGCAGCCACCGGGACAGGGGAGTCTATGAGCAGTTCTTC,CASSHRDRGVYEQFF
once,TRBJ1-1,TRBV6-5,NA,TGTGCCAGCAGTTACTCGTCGGCGAACACTGAAGCTTTCTTT,CASSYSSANTEAFF
NA,TRBJ2-7,TRBV6-5,NA,TGTGCCAGCTCAGCGGGTGAAACCTACGAGCAGTACTTC,CASSAGETYEQYF
NA,TRBJ1-2,TRBV13,NA,TGTGCCAGCACCCTAAATCCTACCTATGGCTACACCTTC,CASTLNPTYGYTF
NA,TRBJ2-2,TRBV12-5,NA,TGTGCTAGTGGTTCCGCCGAGTCCGGGGAGCTGTTTTTT,CASGSAESGELFF
NA,TRBJ2-7,TRBV7-2,NA,TGTGCCAGCAGCACGTACGGGACGTACACCTACGAGCAGTACTTC,CASSTYGTYTYEQYF
few,TRBJ1-1,TRBV19,NA,TGTGCCAGTAGTATGGGACTGCTCACTGAAGCTTTCTTT,CASSMGLLTEAFF
NA,TRBJ2-5,TRBV7-9,NA,TGTGCCAGCAGCTTGTATGACGGGCAGGAGACCCAGTACTTC,CASSLYDGQETQYF
medium-sized,TRBJ1-2,TRBV6-5,TRBD1,TGTGCCAGCAGGCAACACGGACAGGGGAAACGCTACACCTTC,CASRQHGQGKRYTF
NA,TRBJ2-5,TRBV5-6,TRBD2,TGTGCCAGCAGCTTGGCCGGGGGGAGGGAGACCCAGTACTTC,CASSLAGGRETQYF
NA,TRBJ2-7,TRBV27,TRBD2,TGTGCCAGCAGGGCTAGCGGGAGGCGGTCCTACGAGCAGTACTTC,CASRASGRRSYEQYF
NA,TRBJ2-7,TRBV2,TRBD1,TGTGCCAGCAGTGAATCCTCCCGGGACAGACCACAACGGGCTCCTAACGAGCAGTACTTC,CASSESSRDRPQRAPNEQYF
NA,TRBJ2-3,TRBV7-8,NA,TGTGCCAGCAGCTTAGGGAAGGCGGGACGAACCACAGATACGCAGTATTTT,CASSLGKAGRTTDTQYF
NA,TRBJ1-5,TRBV4-1,NA,TGCGCCAGCAGCCGGGGGGGTTCAATCAACTGGCCCCAGCATTTT,CASSRGGSINWPQHF
once,TRBJ1-2,TRBV11-2,NA,TGTGCCAGCAGCTCCAACCAGGGGCCCTATGGCTACACCTTC,CASSSNQGPYGYTF
NA,TRBJ2-3,TRBV29-1,TRBD1,TGCAGCGTTGATTGGGGACAGGGGGCAACGGATACGCAGTATTTT,CSVDWGQGATDTQYF
NA,TRBJ2-3,TRBV5-4,TRBD1,TGTGCCAGCAGCTTGGGGACAGGGCCGGATACGCAGTATTTT,CASSLGTGPDTQYF
NA,TRBJ2-7,TRBV9,NA,TGTGCCAGCAGCCCCGAGCCGATTCGGACCTACGAGCAGTACTTC,CASSPEPIRTYEQYF
few,TRBJ2-3,TRBV28,TRBD2,TGTGCCAGCAGTTCATATAGACTAGCGGGAGCGGGTGTGTGGACAGATACGCAGTATTTT,CASSSYRLAGAGVWTDTQYF
NA,TRBJ2-7,TRBV6-5,TRBD1,TGTGCCAGCAGTTCGACAGGGAGCGCCTACGAGCAGTACTTC,CASSSTGSAYEQYF
NA,TRBJ2-1,TRBV7-9,TRBD2,TGTGCCAGCAGCTCCGACAGAGGACTAGCGGGAGTACGTTACAATGAGCAGTTCTTC,CASSSDRGLAGVRYNEQFF
NA,TRBJ2-1,TRBV6-4,TRBD1,TGTGCCAGCAGTACCGGACAGGGGAGTGGGGATGAGCAGTTCTTC,CASSTGQGSGDEQFF
NA,TRBJ2-2,TRBV6-6,NA,TGTGCCAGCAGTTACTCCGGACCATGGGAGCTGTTTTTT,CASSYSGPWELFF
NA,TRBJ1-1,TRBV6-5,TRBD1,TGTGCCAGCACAGGGGGCACTGAAGCTTTCTTT,CASTGGTEAFF
NA,TRBJ1-4,TRBV5-8,NA,TGTGCCAGCAGCTCCGGGACGACAGCAACTAATGAAAAACTGTTTTTT,CASSSGTTATNEKLFF
NA,TRBJ1-1,TRBV27,NA,TGTGCCAGCAGTTTACAGGGGAGGGAAGCTTTCTTT,CASSLQGREAFF
NA,TRBJ1-4,TRBV5-1,TRBD1,TGCGCCAATAACCAGCAGGGGGCGGAGGGGTTTTTT,CANNQQGAEGFF
NA,TRBJ2-1,TRBV15,NA,TGTGCCACCAGCAGAGATCCCAGCTCCTATTACAATGAGCAGTTCTTC,CATSRDPSSYYNEQFF
once,TRBJ1-4,TRBV13,NA,TGTGCCAGCAGCTTAGCCCCAAGAGGGTCCGGAGAAAAACTGTTTTTT,CASSLAPRGSGEKLFF
medium-sized,TRBJ2-2,TRBV9,NA,TGTGCCAGCAGAGGAGACACCGATTCCAACACCGGGGAGCTGTTTTTT,CASRGDTDSNTGELFF
NA,TRBJ1-6,TRBV5-6,NA,TGTGCCAGCAGCTTGAGAAGTTTGACCTATAATTCACCCCTCCACTTT,CASSLRSLTYNSPLHF
NA,TRBJ2-7,TRBV28,TRBD2,TGTGCCAGCAGCCAACCGGGACTAGCGGGAGATGGCTACGAGCAGTACTTC,CASSQPGLAGDGYEQYF
NA,TRBJ2-5,TRBV6-5,TRBD1,TGTGCCAGCAGTCCGACGACAGGGAGTGAGCAGTACTTC,CASSPTTGSEQYF
NA,TRBJ1-1,TRBV5-6,NA,TGTGCCAGCAGCTTTGTAGGGAACACTGAAGCTTTCTTT,CASSFVGNTEAFF
NA,TRBJ1-1,TRBV27,NA,TGTGCCAGCACCATGGACGGACTTCACACTGAAGCTTTCTTT,CASTMDGLHTEAFF
once,TRBJ2-7,TRBV5-4,NA,TGTGCCAGCAGCCATGCGGGTACTTCCTACGAGCAGTACTTC,CASSHAGTSYEQYF
NA,TRBJ2-2,TRBV29-1,NA,TGCAGCGTTGAGGAGGTAGACACCGGGGAGCTGTTTTTT,CSVEEVDTGELFF
few,TRBJ1-2,TRBV7-9,NA,TGTGCCAGCAGCTCGTATACTCTTTCGACGGGCTACACCTTC,CASSSYTLSTGYTF
NA,TRBJ2-1,TRBV19,TRBD1,TGTGCCAGTACCCTACAGGGGCATTACAATGAGCAGTTCTTC,CASTLQGHYNEQFF
NA,TRBJ2-2,TRBV7-6,TRBD2,TGTGCCAGCAGCTTCACAGGGACTAGCGGGTACACCGGGGAGCTGTTTTTT,CASSFTGTSGYTGELFF
NA,TRBJ2-3,TRBV4-1,NA,TGCGCCAGCAGCCAAGAAACGAGACTAGAGGATACGCAGTATTTT,CASSQETRLEDTQYF
NA,TRBJ1-4,TRBV2,NA,TGTGCCAGCAGTGCAGATTCGGCAACTAATGAAAAACTGTTTTTT,CASSADSATNEKLFF
NA,TRBJ1-4,TRBV9,NA,TGTGCCAGCAGCGTGAGCGGTGGGGAAACTAATGAAAAACTGTTTTTT,CASSVSGGETNEKLFF
NA,TRBJ2-7,TRBV7-3,NA,TGTGCCAGCAGCCCACAACCCGGGGGCTCCGAGCAGTACTTC,CASSPQPGGSEQYF
NA,TRBJ1-4,TRBV28,TRBD1,TGTGCCAGCACCATTTGGCCAGGACAGGGGGCGGCTGATGAAAAACTGTTTTTT,CASTIWPGQGAADEKLFF
NA,TRBJ1-2,TRBV28,NA,TGTGCCAGCAGTTTATCGCCCGGATCGGCCTATGGCTACACCTTC,CASSLSPGSAYGYTF
once,TRBJ1-1,TRBV6-5,TRBD1,TGTGCCAGCAGTTACTCGAGCAGGGGGTTCGCTGAAGCTTTCTTT,CASSYSSRGFAEAFF
NA,TRBJ1-4,TRBV28,NA,TGTGCCAGCGAACCGGGACAAGGAAATGAAAAACTGTTTTTT,CASEPGQGNEKLFF
NA,TRBJ1-2,TRBV11-2,TRBD1,TGTGCCAGCAGCTTAGATCCTGGACAGGGACACACCTTC,CASSLDPGQGHTF
NA,TRBJ2-5,TRBV13,NA,TGTGCCAGCAGCCCACGGGGGACCCAAGAGACCCAGTACTTC,CASSPRGTQETQYF
NA,TRBJ2-7,TRBV27,NA,TGTGCCAGCAGTTTCCAGGGGAACACCTACGAGCAGTACTTC,CASSFQGNTYEQYF
NA,TRBJ2-7,TRBV27,TRBD1,TGTGCCAGCAGTCCACCGGGACAGGACTCCTACGAGCAGTACTTC,CASSPPGQDSYEQYF
NA,TRBJ2-7,TRBV7-2,NA,TGTGCCAGCAGCTCCCCCATCGGAACCTACGAGCAGTACTTC,CASSSPIGTYEQYF